The present T cell receptor (beta chain) was sequenced within a study of blood T cell repertoires in COVID-19. Study as a whole: T cells, B-cell-depleted T cells, or PBMCs supplied cDNA or gDNA.

This CDR3 is built from 15 residues. Germline CDR1 reads MDHEN; CDR2 reads SYDVKM. V was cut by 6 bases and J by 3 bases, with 15 bases left in between. The protocol was immunoSEQ multiplex PCR, while the TCRdb copy is restricted to in-frame clones and leaves out a portion. The profile shows 300,000 to 350,000 clones, around 89% of them singletons. The receptor was isolated from a middle-aged woman with COVID-19, enrolled during active disease. Sequenced input: peripheral blood. The rearrangement uses TRBV28 and TRBJ1-5, with a weak D call TRBD1 (5 bases). The CDR3 region has the DNA TGTGCCAGCAGCTGGGGCACAGTAGCCAATCAGCCCCAGCATTTT. Translated, it gives CASSWGTVANQPQHF.